These T cell receptor beta chains were read from a single sample in a study of control samples from healthy donors and cancer patients. Profiling relied on immunoSEQ multiplex PCR, and the TCRdb table lists in-frame clones only, not all of them. The table records some 130,000 clones, approximately 90% of them present only once. The sequenced material came from blood. The receptors here all came from a man aged 35 to 55 in good health. Each CDR3 is given with its conserved first and last residue. A D gene is named only where the DNA matches it firmly. Where a row states a size, it is once, few, many or the class of an expanded clone; other rows omit it.

CDR3 length | clone size | D gene | J gene | V gene | CDR3 DNA | CDR3 protein
16 | - | - | TRBJ2-2 | TRBV4-3 | TGCGCCAGCAGCCAAGCCCTCTCGTGGTCAGCCGGGGAGCTGTTTTTT | CASSQALSWSAGELFF
13 | few | TRBD1 | TRBJ2-2 | TRBV29-1 | TGCAGCGCCGGACAGGGGGCTGGCGGGGAGCTGTTTTTT | CSAGQGAGGELFF
13 | - | - | TRBJ1-1 | TRBV7-9 | TGTGCCAGCAGCTTAAATTACGGGGGAGATGCTTTCTTT | CASSLNYGGDAFF
16 | once | - | TRBJ2-2 | TRBV30 | TGTGCCCTGAACCGGTTGGGGGCGCAAAACACCGGGGAGCTGTTTTTT | CALNRLGAQNTGELFF
15 | - | TRBD1 | TRBJ2-7 | TRBV19 | TGTGCCAGTTCTACAGGGGCCGAAGCTATATGGGAGCAGTACTTC | CASSTGAEAIWEQYF
14 | - | - | TRBJ1-6 | TRBV25-1 | TGTGCCAGCAGTGAATCAGACCGTAGTTCACCCCTCCACTTT | CASSESDRSSPLHF
14 | - | - | TRBJ1-5 | TRBV19 | TGTGCCAGTAGTATAGCAGGGACCAATCAGCCCCAGCATTTT | CASSIAGTNQPQHF
14 | - | TRBD1 | TRBJ1-2 | TRBV7-8 | TGTGCCAGCAGCTCCAGAGACAGGGTATATGGCTACACCTTC | CASSSRDRVYGYTF
13 | - | - | TRBJ1-5 | TRBV25-1 | TGTGCCAGCAGTGCCTTGGACAATCAGCCCCAGCATTTT | CASSALDNQPQHF
14 | - | - | TRBJ2-7 | TRBV19 | TGTGCCAGTAGTAGCCTGGCGAGCTCCTACGAGCAGTACTTC | CASSSLASSYEQYF
16 | - | - | TRBJ2-3 | TRBV4-3 | TGCGCCAGCAGCCAGGGAGGCGGGACTTTCACAGATACGCAGTATTTT | CASSQGGGTFTDTQYF
15 | - | - | TRBJ1-3 | TRBV7-9 | TGTGCCAGCAGCTTACAGGCAAGCTCTGGAAACACCATATATTTT | CASSLQASSGNTIYF
14 | - | - | TRBJ1-2 | TRBV2 | TGTGCCAGCAGTGCTTCGACAGGAGGTGGTGGCTACACCTTC | CASSASTGGGGYTF
12 | - | - | TRBJ2-7 | TRBV12-5 | TGTGCTAGTGGTTTGGTAGGCTACGAGCAGTACTTC | CASGLVGYEQYF
16 | once | TRBD1 | TRBJ2-5 | TRBV7-3 | TGTGCCAGCAGCTTACCCGGGACAGGCCTACAAGAGACCCAGTACTTC | CASSLPGTGLQETQYF
13 | - | - | TRBJ1-1 | TRBV9 | TGTGCCAGCGCCAGAAGACAGAGCGCTGAAGCTTTCTTT | CASARRQSAEAFF
15 | - | - | TRBJ2-7 | TRBV2 | TGTGCCAGCAGACAACAGGGTACTAGATCCTACGAGCAGTACTTC | CASRQQGTRSYEQYF
16 | - | TRBD1 | TRBJ2-2 | TRBV24-1 | TGTGCCACCAGTGATTCAGGACAGGAGAACACCGGGGAGCTGTTTTTT | CATSDSGQENTGELFF
13 | - | - | TRBJ1-1 | TRBV5-1 | TGCGCCAGCAGCTTGGTGACGAACACTGAAGCTTTCTTT | CASSLVTNTEAFF
12 | once | - | TRBJ1-2 | TRBV5-6 | TGTGCCAGCAGCAAAACATACCTTGGCTACACCTTC | CASSKTYLGYTF
13 | - | - | TRBJ2-5 | TRBV3-1/TRBV3-2 | TGTGCCAGCGGAGGGGGGGCCCGGGAGACCCAGTACTTC | CASGGGARETQYF
15 | once | TRBD1 | TRBJ1-1 | TRBV18 | TGTGCCAGCTCACCGGGACAGCTGACGAACACTGAAGCTTTCTTT | CASSPGQLTNTEAFF